The T cell receptor beta chain described here comes from a study of T-cell reconstitution after alpha-beta-depleted transplantation in children. Unique molecular identifiers were incorporated when the TCRbeta library was constructed. TCRdb independently ran MiXCR on the PCR reads; one entry per CDR3 protein. The data hold 780,000 or so distinct CDR3 sequences, with under 20% observed a single time. Study-level results: About two months after transplant, alpha-beta T cells reportedly came from several hundred expanded graft clones.

This clonotype was seen only once. No antigen is known for it. The origin of this receptor is a male patient aged 5 to 17 who had a stem cell transplant for acute lymphoblastic leukemia, so the T cells may come from the graft donor. This specimen consisted of PBMCs, mostly from graft donor cells, obtained 360 days after TCRalphabeta/CD19-depleted stem cell transplant.

The CDR3 region is CATSDAGTGYNEQFF. The DNA for the CDR3 is TGTGCCACCAGTGATGCCGGGACAGGTTACAATGAGCAGTTCTTC. The chain couples TRBV24-1 to TRBJ2-1, with TRBD1 matching 8 bases. The CDR3 is made up of 15 amino acids. Trimming cost V 3 bases and J 4 bases; bases outside gene matches: 4. Germline V lookup: CDR1 KGHDR, CDR2 SFDVKD.